Listed below are T cell receptor beta chains from one sample, sequenced in a study of CD8 T cells in ankylosing spondylitis. One entry per CDR3 protein results from TCRdb running MiXCR on the 5' RACE reads. In the table there are hundreds of thousands of distinct CDR3 sequences, roughly 13% of which are singletons. Sequencing used blood, either unsorted or a sorted T cell fraction (not recorded which). These receptor sequences come from a male donor with ankylosing spondylitis. CDR3s include the opening cysteine and the closing phenylalanine or tryptophan. The D gene is left open where the match is weak. A clone size is listed for some rows: how often the clone was seen (once, few, many), or a class if it is expanded.

d_gene: TRBD2; v_gene: TRBV20-1; j_gene: TRBJ2-1; abundance: .; CDR3nt: TGCAGTGCTCAAGCGGGAGGCGGCCACAATGAGCAGTTCTTC; CDR3aa: CSAQAGGGHNEQFF
d_gene: .; v_gene: TRBV11-1; j_gene: TRBJ2-2; abundance: many; CDR3nt: TGTGCCAGCAGCTTAGCGGAGAACACCGGGGAGCTGTTTTTT; CDR3aa: CASSLAENTGELFF
d_gene: .; v_gene: TRBV20-1; j_gene: TRBJ1-4; abundance: .; CDR3nt: TGCAGTGCTACCCGGAAAAAAGAAAAACTGTTTTTT; CDR3aa: CSATRKKEKLFF
d_gene: TRBD2; v_gene: TRBV19; j_gene: TRBJ2-7; abundance: few; CDR3nt: TGTGCCAGTAGTACCACCGGGACTAGCGGGAGCTCCGAGCAGTACTTC; CDR3aa: CASSTTGTSGSSEQYF
d_gene: .; v_gene: TRBV24-1; j_gene: TRBJ1-3; abundance: many; CDR3nt: TGTGCCACCAGTGACCCGGGACGGAATGGAAACACCATATATTTT; CDR3aa: CATSDPGRNGNTIYF
d_gene: .; v_gene: TRBV20-1; j_gene: TRBJ1-4; abundance: few; CDR3nt: TGCAGTGCTAGAGATTATGAAAAACTGTTTTTT; CDR3aa: CSARDYEKLFF
d_gene: .; v_gene: TRBV27; j_gene: TRBJ1-2; abundance: .; CDR3nt: TGTGCCAGCAGTTTATCATCGGGGGTCGGCTACACCTTC; CDR3aa: CASSLSSGVGYTF
d_gene: TRBD1; v_gene: TRBV7-2; j_gene: TRBJ1-2; abundance: many; CDR3nt: TGTGCCAGCAGCCGGGACAGCTTCTATGGCTACACCTTC; CDR3aa: CASSRDSFYGYTF
d_gene: .; v_gene: TRBV6-1; j_gene: TRBJ1-5; abundance: few; CDR3nt: TGTGCCAGCAGTGATACGCATCAGCCCCAGCATTTT; CDR3aa: CASSDTHQPQHF
d_gene: .; v_gene: TRBV20-1; j_gene: TRBJ1-5; abundance: few; CDR3nt: TGCAGTGCTGAATTGGGGGCGGGAAATCAGCCCCAGCATTTT; CDR3aa: CSAELGAGNQPQHF
d_gene: TRBD2; v_gene: TRBV7-9; j_gene: TRBJ2-2; abundance: many; CDR3nt: TGTGCCAGCAGCTTATCTAGCGGGAGTGATACCGGGGAGCTGTTTTTT; CDR3aa: CASSLSSGSDTGELFF
d_gene: .; v_gene: TRBV5-6; j_gene: TRBJ2-5; abundance: few; CDR3nt: TGTGCCAGCAGCTTGCAAGATAGGGGTAAGACCCAGTACTTC; CDR3aa: CASSLQDRGKTQYF
d_gene: .; v_gene: TRBV11-2; j_gene: TRBJ2-2; abundance: many; CDR3nt: TGTGCCAGCAGCCGCGACTCCCCCTACAACACCGGGGAGCTGTTTTTT; CDR3aa: CASSRDSPYNTGELFF
d_gene: .; v_gene: TRBV15; j_gene: TRBJ1-1; abundance: .; CDR3nt: TGTGCCACCAGCAGAGAATTTGGGGGATCGGGGACTGAAGCTTTCTTT; CDR3aa: CATSREFGGSGTEAFF
d_gene: .; v_gene: TRBV5-6; j_gene: TRBJ2-7; abundance: .; CDR3nt: TGTGCCAGCAGCCGCACCGGGAGTACAGGCGAGCAGTACTTC; CDR3aa: CASSRTGSTGEQYF
d_gene: .; v_gene: TRBV5-1; j_gene: TRBJ2-3; abundance: .; CDR3nt: TGCGCCAGCAGCTCGACTGGGGGGGCCAAGGGAGATACGCAGTATTTT; CDR3aa: CASSSTGGAKGDTQYF
d_gene: .; v_gene: TRBV11-3; j_gene: TRBJ1-3; abundance: few; CDR3nt: TGTGCCAGCAGCTTAGATGAGACCGACGGAAACACCATATATTTT; CDR3aa: CASSLDETDGNTIYF
d_gene: .; v_gene: TRBV7-2; j_gene: TRBJ1-1; abundance: .; CDR3nt: TGTGCCAGCAGAGCGGAGGTGAACACTGAAGCTTTCTTT; CDR3aa: CASRAEVNTEAFF
d_gene: TRBD1; v_gene: TRBV5-5; j_gene: TRBJ1-1; abundance: few; CDR3nt: TGTGCCAGCAGCTTGGTGGTAGGACAGGGGCCCACTGAAGCTTTCTTT; CDR3aa: CASSLVVGQGPTEAFF
d_gene: .; v_gene: TRBV29-1; j_gene: TRBJ2-7; abundance: few; CDR3nt: TGCAGCGTTGAAGATCGGGGTACCTACGAGCAGTACTTC; CDR3aa: CSVEDRGTYEQYF
d_gene: .; v_gene: TRBV9; j_gene: TRBJ2-2; abundance: once; CDR3nt: TGTGCCAGCAGCGTAGAATTAGCGACGAACACCGGGGAGCTGTTTTTT; CDR3aa: CASSVELATNTGELFF
d_gene: .; v_gene: TRBV27; j_gene: TRBJ1-5; abundance: few; CDR3nt: TGTGCCAGCAGTCCCATAGGGAGTCAGCCCCAGCATTTT; CDR3aa: CASSPIGSQPQHF
d_gene: .; v_gene: TRBV2; j_gene: TRBJ2-4; abundance: .; CDR3nt: TGTGCCAGCAGTACACCACAGGGAAAAAACATTCAGTACTTC; CDR3aa: CASSTPQGKNIQYF
d_gene: TRBD1; v_gene: TRBV5-1; j_gene: TRBJ2-4; abundance: many; CDR3nt: TGCGCCAGCAGCCTGGGACAGGAAAACATTCAGTACTTC; CDR3aa: CASSLGQENIQYF
d_gene: .; v_gene: TRBV7-2; j_gene: TRBJ2-1; abundance: many; CDR3nt: TGTGCCAGCAGCTTAGACCGGTTTGGGTTAAGGTTCTTC; CDR3aa: CASSLDRFGLRFF
d_gene: TRBD2; v_gene: TRBV20-1; j_gene: TRBJ2-1; abundance: .; CDR3nt: TGCAGTGCTAGTGGCGGGACTAGCGGGAGTTACAATGAGCAGTTCTTC; CDR3aa: CSASGGTSGSYNEQFF
d_gene: .; v_gene: TRBV9; j_gene: TRBJ2-3; abundance: few; CDR3nt: TGTGCCAGCAGCGTAGTTAGCTCTTCGGGCACAGATACGCAGTATTTT; CDR3aa: CASSVVSSSGTDTQYF
d_gene: .; v_gene: TRBV29-1; j_gene: TRBJ2-1; abundance: few; CDR3nt: TGCAGCGTTGAACCCCTAGCAGTAGACAATGAGCAGTTCTTC; CDR3aa: CSVEPLAVDNEQFF
d_gene: TRBD1; v_gene: TRBV10-3; j_gene: TRBJ2-1; abundance: .; CDR3nt: TGTGCCATCAGTGAGACCCCCATTCGAACAGGGGGGAATGAGCAGTTCTTC; CDR3aa: CAISETPIRTGGNEQFF
d_gene: .; v_gene: TRBV6-1; j_gene: TRBJ2-1; abundance: .; CDR3nt: TGTGCCAGCAGTAAGGGCGACAGGTACTACAATGAGCAGTTCTTC; CDR3aa: CASSKGDRYYNEQFF
d_gene: .; v_gene: TRBV24-1; j_gene: TRBJ1-5; abundance: .; CDR3nt: TGTGCCACCAGTGGCCGGACGGTAAATCAGCCCCAGCATTTT; CDR3aa: CATSGRTVNQPQHF
d_gene: TRBD1; v_gene: TRBV5-5; j_gene: TRBJ1-5; abundance: many; CDR3nt: TGTGCCAGCAGCTGGGAGACAGGGGATCAGCCCCAGCATTTT; CDR3aa: CASSWETGDQPQHF
d_gene: TRBD1; v_gene: TRBV7-6; j_gene: TRBJ2-7; abundance: .; CDR3nt: TGTGCCAGCAGCGGGAGACAGGGCCCCTACGAGCAGTACTTC; CDR3aa: CASSGRQGPYEQYF
d_gene: .; v_gene: TRBV27; j_gene: TRBJ2-5; abundance: .; CDR3nt: TGTGCCAGCAGTCTCGAGCCCGGGCGTTGGGAGACCCAGTACTTC; CDR3aa: CASSLEPGRWETQYF
d_gene: .; v_gene: TRBV7-8; j_gene: TRBJ1-1; abundance: .; CDR3nt: TGTGCCAGCAGCTTAGTTTGGGGCGAGAACACTGAAGCTTTCTTT; CDR3aa: CASSLVWGENTEAFF